This TCR beta chain was documented in a study of T-cell reconstitution after alpha-beta-depleted transplantation in children. Unique molecular identifiers featured in how the TCRbeta library was prepared. TCRdb reprocessed the PCR reads with MiXCR, giving one entry per CDR3 protein. The top ten clones hold approximately 25% of a sample with fewer than 150,000 distinct CDR3 sequences, roughly 9.7% of them seen once. The germline V and J ends were trimmed by 2 bases and 4 bases, with 8 bases remaining between them. The germline V gene encodes CDR1 SEHNR and CDR2 FQNEAQ (reference sequence). CDR3 length equals 13 residues.

The source was PBMCs, mostly from graft donor cells, collected 180 days after TCRalphabeta/CD19-depleted stem cell transplant. The chain has TRBV7-9 and TRBJ1-2, with a weak D call TRBD1 (6 bases). The TCR was taken from a girl less than two years old who had a stem cell transplant for combined immunodeficiency, so the T cells may come from the graft donor. The CDR3 nucleotides are TGTGCCAGCAGCTTAATAGGGGGCTATGGCTACACCTTC. It is translated as CASSLIGGYGYTF.